This paragraph covers one T cell receptor beta chain sequence. The target antigen is unknown. Donors came from a validation cohort of some 110 subjects, distinct from the first 666-subject cohort. Here immunoSEQ multiplex PCR was the method, and the copy in TCRdb shows in-frame clones only, minus some. This sample yields over 200,000 clones, of which around four fifths are seen a single time; around 5.4% belongs to the top ten. This sample stems from a study of cytomegalovirus exposure and HLA in healthy donors. Study context: The roughly 700 first-cohort repertoires shared a platform with the 120 validation repertoires, as reported in a later analysis.

Study-level points and caveats: The investigators catalogued 150 or so TCR beta chains as cytomegalovirus-associated. It was reportedly the case that the classifier diagnosed cytomegalovirus status with high specificity and sensitivity.

This CDR3 spans 15 amino acids. V was pared by 3 bases and J by 5 bases, with 8 bases of the junction left unmatched. CDR1 and CDR2 from the germline V gene are MGHRA and YSYEKL. This receptor was obtained from a woman aged 18 to 35 in good health and CMV-seronegative. The material sequenced was PBMCs. The rearrangement joins TRBV4-1 to TRBJ1-1, with TRBD1 matching over 8 bases. The CDR3 coding sequence is TGCGCCAGCAGCCATCCGGACAGGGTGCGAACTGAAGCTTTCTTT. Its protein is CASSHPDRVRTEAFF.